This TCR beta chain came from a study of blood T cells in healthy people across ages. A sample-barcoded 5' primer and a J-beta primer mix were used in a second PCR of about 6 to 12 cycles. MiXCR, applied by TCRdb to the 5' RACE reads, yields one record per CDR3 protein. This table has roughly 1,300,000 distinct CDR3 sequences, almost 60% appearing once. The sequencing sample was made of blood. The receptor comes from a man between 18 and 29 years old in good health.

CDR3 nucleotide sequence: TGTGCCAGCACCACCGGGACAGGGGGCAACGAGCAGTACTTC. Translated, it gives CASTTGTGGNEQYF. J is TRBJ2-7 and V is TRBV28; 12 nucleotides align to TRBD1. Germline V CDR1 and CDR2: MDHEN, SYDVKM. J lost 5 bases, V lost 7 bases, and 6 bases had no gene match. The CDR3 runs 14 residues.